This paragraph reports one TCR beta chain. In its sample, this clonotype was seen a few times. Its antigen is still unknown. Base qualities are not provided; no much larger clone lies one nucleotide away. Reading from cysteine to phenylalanine, the CDR3 counts 15 amino acids. Only the CDR3 portion is preserved as DNA: 45 bases, with reading frame beginning at the first base. The germline V gene sets CDR1 to LGHNA and CDR2 to YSLEER. V is pared back by 3 bases and J by 4 bases, with 15 bases lying between the germline termini. The record originates from a study of T cells in Graves' hyperthyroidism and ophthalmopathy (dated by TCRdb to about 2019). For the wider study: Peripheral blood was sampled at the time of initial diagnosis, prior to any treatment. The approximately 97 discovery patients were randomly divided into training and test sets at a 7:3 ratio. After sampling, hyperthyroidism patients received methimazole starting at 30 mg daily, and ophthalmopathy patients received high-dose intravenous methylprednisolone. An independent validation cohort of about 19 hyperthyroidism patients and about 16 patients who later progressed to ophthalmopathy tested prospective prediction of ophthalmopathy. TCR Vbeta CDR3 sequencing of approximately 140 peripheral blood samples (43 ophthalmopathy, approximately 80 hyperthyroidism and around 17 progressor patients) is reported in the paper. A discovery cohort of approximately 97 patients, roughly 45 with Graves' ophthalmopathy and 57 with stable Graves' hyperthyroidism, was used to find distinguishing TCR V-J signatures. In addition, the study compared T-cell repertoires in thyroid tissue and in blood from several Graves' hyperthyroidism patients.

What the work shows at the level of the full study, not this receptor alone: Sample size was not statistically predetermined, and investigators were not blinded to group allocation. Most expanded thyroid clonotypes (frequency above 0.001) were also detected in blood, suggesting blood repertoires may reflect thyroid immune responses. Ophthalmopathy was separated from stable hyperthyroidism by a 13 V-J signature model, with around 90% sensitivity and 81% to 82% specificity obtained in cross-validation and 80%/75% obtained in testing. In validation, the model predicted progression to ophthalmopathy a median of 6.5 months before onset, with roughly 68% sensitivity and 72.22% specificity.

Graves' hyperthyroidism was defined as stable when no progression to ophthalmopathy occurred over 18 months of follow-up. The hyperthyroidism patients were between 18 and 65 years old and newly diagnosed, with a disease duration of less than 2 months. Exclusion was applied to patients with uncontrolled infections, other autoimmune diseases, pregnancy or lactation. Diagnoses were based on clinical symptoms, serum thyroxine and TRAb, thyroid ultrasound and orbital computed tomography. PBMCs were isolated from approximately 10 ml of fresh peripheral blood by Ficoll-Paque density gradient centrifugation. Trizol reagent was used to extract total RNA, and RNA quality was then checked on an Agilent 2100 Bioanalyzer. The TCR beta CDR3 regions were amplified from RNA transcripts. For the first round of RT-PCR on the TCR CDR3, the HTBI primer set was used together with the Qiagen OneStep RT-PCR kit. Libraries were constructed in a second round of multiplex PCR, after which size selection and purification were carried out. Libraries were sequenced paired-end with 100 bp reads on an Illumina HiSeq2000. Concerning the study's data processing: SOAPnuke was used to process the raw data, with reads discarded if the reads contained adapters or uncalled bases, had a mean Phred below 15, or lacked an exact constant-primer or identifier match. High-quality paired reads were merged using COPE v1.2.5, and each unique nucleotide sequence was defined as a clonotype. MiTCR v1.1 was used to align clonotypes to the IMGT TRBV, TRBD and TRBJ reference segments. The analysis included only V-J combinations with a frequency above 0.0001, which together covered approximately 99% of the repertoires. A TCS score was defined as the ratio of F50 (clonal expansion) to E x V (chaos), with BLOSUM62-based TCRdist applied between CDR3 peptides within each V-J. Welch's t-statistics and random forest reduced 500 to 650 V-J features to 10 to 15, which were used in a naive Bayes classifier (R e1071). In-frame beta chains were kept once TCRdb had trimmed the public reads at Q25 with fastp and called clones with MiXCR. Entries are consolidated by CDR3 protein sequence, retaining the most common genes and DNA. Clone size and V and J calls follow TCRdb, not the original study. This sample lists around 420,000 distinct CDR3 sequences; 15% to 19% were detected once. Clones ranked in the top ten supply approximately 14% of the sample.

The rearranged chain carries TRBV4-3 and TRBJ1-1; possibly the D gene is TRBD1, per 6 matching bases. The source material was blood. The source is a woman under 30 with Graves' hyperthyroidism. The base sequence is TGCGCCAGCAGCCACTTAAGGGGGGGTATCACTGAAGCTTTCTTT. This translates into CASSHLRGGITEAFF.